Each of the 10 T cell receptor beta chains below was sequenced from the same sample in a study of patients and donors after allogeneic stem cell transplantation. TCRdb passed the RT-PCR reads through MiXCR, listing each CDR3 protein once. The data contain 110,000 or so distinct CDR3 sequences, 35% of them singletons. Material: blood, either unsorted or a sorted T cell fraction (not recorded which). Source of these receptors: a human donor who was either an allogeneic HSCT recipient or a stem cell or donor lymphocyte infusion donor (not recorded which). It is not recorded whose cells these are; they may come from a transplant donor.

This chain connects TRBV12-3 or TRBV12-4 to TRBJ1-1; D unresolved. This CDR3 comprises 11 residues. Trimming stripped 2 bases from V and 6 bases from J, with 4 bases between. CDR3 protein: CASSLYSEAFF. CDR3 nucleotides: TGTGCCAGCAGTTTATATTCTGAAGCTTTCTTT.

This clonotype came up a few times. This chain uses TRBV12-3 or TRBV12-4 with TRBJ2-5; tentative D call: TRBD2 (6 bases). Trimming pared 6 bases from V and 5 bases from J, leaving 16 bases between. This CDR3 is built from 14 residues. DNA of the CDR3: TGTGCCAGCAGGAGGCTCGGGAGCGGGGAGACCCAGTACTTC. It specifies CASRRLGSGETQYF.

This clonotype was counted between two and nine times. The DNA for the CDR3 is TGCGCCAGCTCCCTCCAGCGGAGGAACACCGGGGAGCTGTTTTTT. This codes for CASSLQRRNTGELFF. The chain has TRBV4-3 and TRBJ2-2; maybe TRBD2 (5 bases). The germline V gene encodes CDR1 LGHNA and CDR2 YSLEER. Trimming shortened V by 8 bases and J by 1 base, and 14 bases separated the two germline ends. The CDR3 has 15 residues.

This clonotype was counted between two and nine times. This sequence joins TRBV2 and TRBJ2-3, with unresolved D. This CDR3 region has 11 residues. CDR1 SNHLY and CDR2 FYNNEI come from the germline V gene. The V end lost 10 bases, the J end lost 1 base, and 6 bases lay between the germline ends. DNA for the CDR3: TGTGCCACCGGACGCACAGATACGCAGTATTTT. Amino acid sequence: CATGRTDTQYF.

The chain has TRBV7-9 and TRBJ2-5; 10 bases fit TRBD1. CDR1 is SEHNR and CDR2 is FQNEAQ in the germline V gene (reference sequence). The CDR3 runs to 16 residues. V trimming: 5 bases; J trimming: 2 bases; junction bases outside the gene matches: 8. As DNA, the CDR3 is TGTGCCAGCAGCATTAGACAGGGGGCGCGGCAAGAGACCCAGTACTTC. This encodes CASSIRQGARQETQYF.

Only a few counts were recorded for this clonotype. This rearrangement joins TRBV15 to TRBJ1-1; 10 bases are shared with TRBD1. CDR1 and CDR2 from the germline V gene are LNHNV and YYDKDF (reference sequence). V gave up 3 bases and J gave up 7 bases; unmatched junction bases: 8. This CDR3 comprises 15 residues. CDR3 region: CATSRGGTGAGEAFF. The CDR3 DNA reads as TGTGCCACCAGCAGGGGAGGGACAGGGGCTGGTGAAGCTTTCTTT.

The chain links TRBV28 to TRBJ2-1; D is unclear. There are 15 residues in the CDR3. Germline V gene lookup returns CDR1 MDHEN and CDR2 SYDVKM. The V end lost 5 bases, the J end lost 5 bases, and 16 bases lay between the germline ends. The CDR3 loop is CASSADLTPHNEQFF. CDR3 in DNA: TGTGCCAGCAGTGCGGACCTCACTCCCCACAATGAGCAGTTCTTC.

As DNA, the CDR3 is TGTGCCAGCAGCTTAGATCAGGGAGACTATGGCTACACCTTC. This sequence encodes CASSLDQGDYGYTF. The V and J genes are TRBV7-9 and TRBJ1-2, with D possibly matching TRBD1 (5 bases). The CDR3 totals 14 residues. Germline CDR1 is SEHNR and CDR2 is FQNEAQ (reference sequence). V lost 1 base and J 3 bases, leaving 9 bases between the germline ends.

This clonotype turned up a few times. This sequence joins TRBV6-5 and TRBJ1-3; possibly TRBD1 for D (6 bases). CDR1 and CDR2 from the germline V gene are MNHEY and SVGAGI. Trimming removed 6 bases at V and 0 bases at J, with 12 bases between. The CDR3 loop spans 15 amino acids. CDR3 sequence: CASRSDSNSGNTIYF. CDR3 sequence (DNA): TGTGCCAGCAGATCGGACAGCAACTCTGGAAACACCATATATTTT.

The V and J genes are TRBV12-3 or TRBV12-4 and TRBJ2-1; TRBD2 agrees at 8 bases. V shed 6 bases, J shed 6 bases, and the junction held 16 bases outside the gene matches. The CDR3 is 17 residues long. The CDR3 here is CASSRPMGREGFNEQFF. The CDR3 DNA is TGTGCCAGCAGCCGCCCTATGGGACGGGAGGGTTTCAATGAGCAGTTCTTC.